The 13 T cell receptor beta chains below all came from one sample that was sequenced in a study of control samples from healthy donors and cancer patients. The assay was immunoSEQ multiplex PCR, and TCRdb's table has in-frame clones only and misses some. The sample shows 250,000 to 300,000 clones, about four fifths of them seen only once. Sequenced material: PBMCs. The receptors shown here come from a woman aged 55 to 70 with lung cancer.

The chain is built from TRBV12-3 or TRBV12-4 and TRBJ1-6; D is ambiguous. V lost 1 base and J lost 10, with 8 bases in between. This CDR3 contains 13 residues. The CDR3 region is CASSLGQQSPLHF. The CDR3 region has the DNA TGTGCCAGCAGTTTAGGTCAACAGTCACCCCTCCACTTT.

J is TRBJ1-5 and V is TRBV11-2; D remains unclear. CDR1 and CDR2 from the germline V gene are SGHAT and FQNNGV. V was cut by 5 bases and J by 6 bases, with 14 bases left in between. The CDR3 has 14 residues. The CDR3 coding sequence is TGTGCCAGCAGCCTCGCGGGAGGCGGTCAGCCCCAGCATTTT. It specifies CASSLAGGGQPQHF.

The chain joins TRBV9 to TRBJ1-2, with 7 bases fitting TRBD1. The germline CDR1 and CDR2 sequences are SGDLS and YYNGEE. V dropped 4 bases and J dropped 7; count of bases not matched to a gene: 13. CDR3 size: 15 residues. The CDR3: CASSPTGEHSGGYTF. CDR3 nucleotides: TGTGCCAGCAGCCCCACAGGGGAGCACTCCGGTGGCTACACCTTC.

This chain joins TRBV5-1 and TRBJ2-1; TRBD2 agrees at 9 bases. J lost 2 bases, V lost 0 bases, and 3 bases had no gene match. Germline assignment: CDR1 SGHRS and CDR2 YFSETQ. This CDR3 has 16 residues. The CDR3 here is CASSLVGGGAYNEQFF. In DNA, the CDR3 is TGCGCCAGCAGCTTGGTGGGCGGGGGGGCCTACAATGAGCAGTTCTTC.

This clone appeared once. The V and J genes are TRBV5-4 and TRBJ1-2, with TRBD1 matching 7 bases. Germline CDR1 SGHNT, CDR2 YYREEE (reference sequence). The CDR3 length is 15 residues. After removal of 6 bases from V and 5 bases from J, the junction contained 13 bases not matched to a gene. CDR3 bases: TGTGCCAGCACCAACAGGGGCCAGCTAAAGTATGGCTACACCTTC. Its translation is CASTNRGQLKYGYTF.

The rearrangement links TRBV6-6 to TRBJ1-2; tentatively, D is TRBD1 (5 bases). Germline lookup yields CDR1 MNHNY and CDR2 SVGAGI (reference sequence). Deletions cut 0 bases from V and 3 bases from J, with 11 bases between. This CDR3 is built from 15 residues. The CDR3 sequence is CASSYSGDWDYGYTF. CDR3 nucleotides: TGTGCCAGCAGTTACTCTGGGGACTGGGACTATGGCTACACCTTC.

The CDR3 nucleotides read TGTGCCAGCTCACCGGGTCCGAATCAGCCCCAGCATTTT. This gives the protein CASSPGPNQPQHF. The chain uses TRBV18 and TRBJ1-5; D uncertain. The V end lost 3 bases, the J end lost 4 bases, and 7 bases lay between the germline ends. CDR3 length: 13 amino acids. Per germline, CDR1 KGHSH and CDR2 LQKENI.

The chain carries TRBV19 and TRBJ1-5; the D gene is possibly TRBD1 (6 bases). The germline V and J ends were trimmed by 4 bases and 6 bases, with 16 bases remaining between them. CDR1 is LNHDA, CDR2 SQIVND, per germline (reference sequence). CDR3 length: 15 amino acids. The chain's CDR3 is CASSTSGGRSQPQHF. CDR3 DNA: TGTGCCAGTAGTACGTCCGGGGGGCGAAGTCAGCCCCAGCATTTT.

The chain combines TRBV7-6 with TRBJ1-1, with D unclear. The CDR3 covers 17 residues. V was clipped by 1 base and J by 1 base, with 16 bases between them. Germline CDR1 SGHVS, CDR2 FNYEAQ. The DNA of the CDR3 is TGTGCCAGCAGCTTAGTTGCAGCGAGGGAGGGGAACACTGAAGCTTTCTTT. This translates into CASSLVAAREGNTEAFF.

The J gene is TRBJ2-6, the V gene TRBV6-4; TRBD2 matches at 8 bases. The length of the CDR3 is 18 residues. V dropped 5 bases and J dropped 4; count of bases not matched to a gene: 13. Germline V gene lookup returns CDR1 MRHNA and CDR2 SNTAGT. The CDR3 spells CASSLFPTGGTGANVLTF. The DNA for the CDR3 is TGTGCCAGCAGTCTATTCCCCACGGGAGGGACCGGGGCCAACGTCCTGACTTTC.

The rearrangement uses TRBV10-3 and TRBJ2-1; D is perhaps TRBD1 or TRBD2 (5 bases each). The CDR3 has 16 residues. Germline assignment: CDR1 ENHRY and CDR2 SYGVKD. Trimming stripped 6 bases from V and 2 bases from J, with 17 bases between. The CDR3 reads CAIRNYQGEAYNEQFF. CDR3 DNA sequence: TGTGCCATCAGAAACTACCAGGGAGAGGCCTACAATGAGCAGTTCTTC.

The gene calls are TRBV7-8 and TRBJ2-3; 12 positions match TRBD2. The CDR3 sequence is 15 residues long. The germline V gene has CDR1 SGHVS and CDR2 FQNEAQ. Trimming cost V 0 bases and J 6 bases; bases outside gene matches: 1. CDR3 residues: CASSLATSGRDTQYF. CDR3 bases: TGTGCCAGCAGCTTAGCTACTAGCGGGAGGGATACGCAGTATTTT.

The chain couples TRBV29-1 to TRBJ2-3, with D possibly TRBD2 on 5 matching bases. Trimming stripped 4 bases from V and 5 bases from J, with 16 bases between. This CDR3 spans 14 amino acids. From germline, CDR1 is SQVTM and CDR2 ANQGSEA. This CDR3 is CSVGLAPVEDTQYF. The CDR3 nucleotides are TGCAGCGTTGGGCTAGCTCCTGTGGAAGATACGCAGTATTTT.